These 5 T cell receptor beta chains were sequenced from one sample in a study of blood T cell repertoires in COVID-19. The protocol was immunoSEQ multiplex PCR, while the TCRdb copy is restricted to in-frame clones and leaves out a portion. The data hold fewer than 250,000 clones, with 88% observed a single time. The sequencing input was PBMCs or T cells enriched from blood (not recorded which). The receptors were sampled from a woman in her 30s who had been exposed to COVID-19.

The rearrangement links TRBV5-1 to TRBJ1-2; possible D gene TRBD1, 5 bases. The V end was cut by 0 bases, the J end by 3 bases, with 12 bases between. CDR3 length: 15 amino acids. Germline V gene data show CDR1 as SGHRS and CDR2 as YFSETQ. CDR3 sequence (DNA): TGCGCCAGCAGCTTGGGATGGGGGGTCCACTATGGCTACACCTTC. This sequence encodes CASSLGWGVHYGYTF. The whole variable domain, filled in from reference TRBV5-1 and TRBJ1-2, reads KAGVTQTPRYLIKTRGQQVTLSCSPISGHRSVSWYQQTPGQGLQFLFEYFSETQRNKGNFPGRFSGRQFSNSRSEMNVSTLELGDSALYLCASSLGWGVHYGYTFGSGTRLTVV.

The CDR3 nucleotides read TGTGCCAGCAGCTTTATTGCGACAATGAACACTGAAGCTTTCTTT. It encodes CASSFIATMNTEAFF. This sequence joins TRBV5-4 and TRBJ1-1; D call uncertain. The CDR3 is 15 amino acids. With 2 bases removed from V and 0 bases from J, the gap between germline ends came to 11 bases. CDR1 is SGHNT, CDR2 YYREEE, per germline (reference sequence).

This CDR3 reads CAWRFTGGRYGYTF. The CDR3 nucleotides read TGTGCCTGGAGATTCACAGGGGGCCGCTATGGCTACACCTTC. This sequence joins TRBV30 and TRBJ1-2; the match to TRBD1 covers 9 bases. V gave up 3 bases and J gave up 4 bases; unmatched junction bases: 6. Germline V CDR1 and CDR2: GTSNPN, SVGIG (reference sequence). The CDR3 has 14 residues.

CDR3 nucleotide sequence: TGTGCCAGTAGTCGGAGTCGCTATAGCTCCTACGAGCAGTACTTC. It specifies CASSRSRYSSYEQYF. This chain joins TRBV19 and TRBJ2-7; no clear D. Germline CDR1 and CDR2: LNHDA and SQIVND (reference sequence). Trimming cost V 5 bases and J 0 bases, with 14 bases left between them. The CDR3 extends over 15 amino acids.

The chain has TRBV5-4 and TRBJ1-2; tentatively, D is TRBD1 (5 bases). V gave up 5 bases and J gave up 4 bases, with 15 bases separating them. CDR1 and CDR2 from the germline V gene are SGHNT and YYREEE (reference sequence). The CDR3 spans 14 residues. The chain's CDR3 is CASRWGGVAYGYTF. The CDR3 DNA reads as TGTGCCAGCAGATGGGGGGGGGTGGCCTATGGCTACACCTTC.